What follows are 10 T cell receptor beta chains derived from one specimen sequenced in a study of cytomegalovirus exposure and HLA in healthy donors. The PCR used 60 Vbeta and 13 Jbeta primers. Profiled with immunoSEQ multiplex PCR; TCRdb holds only in-frame clones, not every one. In the table there are hundreds of thousands of clones, 75% to 90% of which are singletons. Sequenced sample: PBMCs. The source is a young woman in good health and CMV-seronegative.

This sequence joins TRBV4-3 and TRBJ2-7; 12 nucleotides align to TRBD1. Trimming took 2 bases from V and 5 from J; bases not matched to a gene: 4. Germline values: CDR1 LGHNA, CDR2 YSLEER. The CDR3 runs 15 residues. Here the CDR3 reads CASSQQGTGGHEQYF. Here the CDR3 DNA reads TGCGCCAGCAGCCAACAGGGGACAGGGGGCCACGAGCAGTACTTC.

The V and J genes are TRBV5-5 and TRBJ2-7; maybe TRBD2 (6 bases). CDR1 SGHKS and CDR2 YYEKEE come from the germline V gene (reference sequence). The V gene lost 5 bases and the J gene lost 5 bases, with 17 bases spanning the gap. The CDR3 contains 14 residues. CDR3 loop: CASRASWGVDEQYF. The DNA of the CDR3 is TGTGCCAGCAGGGCGAGTTGGGGGGTCGACGAGCAGTACTTC.

The chain recombines TRBV9 with TRBJ1-2; D may be TRBD1 (5 bases). V lost 4 bases to trimming and J lost 1 base, with 14 bases between them. The CDR3 contains 15 residues. Germline-derived CDR1 and CDR2 are SGDLS and YYNGEE. This chain's CDR3 is CASSPSGGINYGYTF. The CDR3 nucleotides are TGTGCCAGCAGCCCCTCCGGGGGAATTAACTATGGCTACACCTTC.

Concerning this clone: One end of the junction does not line up with germline, which may come from a read error. The same CDR3 is also encoded by other DNA sequences in this sample. The CDR3 DNA follows: TGCGCCAGCAGCTTGGACAGGGCTAATCAGCCCCAGCATTTT. Its protein is CASSLDRANQPQHF. V is TRBV7-9 and J is TRBJ1-5, with TRBD1 matching 8 bases. Germline CDR1 is SEHNR and CDR2 is FQNEAQ (reference sequence). CDR3 length equals 14 residues.

V and J are TRBV14 and TRBJ2-7; 8 bases are a match to TRBD2. Germline V gene lookup returns CDR1 SGHDN and CDR2 FVKESK. The length of the CDR3 is 12 residues. V gave up 3 bases and J gave up 13 bases; unmatched junction bases: 8. The CDR3 sequence is CASSQTSGRPYF. For the CDR3, the DNA is TGTGCCAGCAGCCAGACGAGCGGGAGACCCTACTTC.

The J gene is TRBJ2-7, the V gene TRBV5-1, with a tentative D call TRBD2 (7 bases). Germline loops: CDR1 SGHRS, CDR2 YFSETQ. CDR3 size: 14 residues. Trimming pared 0 bases from V and 2 bases from J, leaving 9 bases between. The CDR3 region is CASSLEGGPYEQYF. The DNA of the CDR3 is TGCGCCAGCAGCTTGGAGGGGGGGCCCTACGAGCAGTACTTC.

This chain connects TRBV29-1 to TRBJ2-3; no definite D call. Trimming stripped 3 bases from V and 2 bases from J, with 6 bases between. CDR1 is SQVTM and CDR2 is ANQGSEA in the germline V gene. The CDR3 contains 12 residues. The CDR3 here is CSVEAHTDTQYF. DNA for the CDR3: TGCAGCGTTGAGGCCCACACAGATACGCAGTATTTT.

This chain joins TRBV14 and TRBJ2-2, with unresolved D. Germline V gene sequence: CDR1 SGHDN, CDR2 FVKESK. The V end lost 6 bases, the J end lost 6 bases, and 8 bases lay between the germline ends. This CDR3 is built from 12 residues. CDR3 in DNA: TGTGCCAGCAGAACAAGCGCCGGGGAGCTGTTTTTT. Protein sequence: CASRTSAGELFF.

The chain joins TRBV6-6 to TRBJ2-2, with D possibly TRBD1 on 5 matching bases. The CDR3 runs 13 residues. Germline CDR1 MNHNY, CDR2 SVGAGI (reference sequence). V lost 4 bases and J 4 bases, leaving 7 bases between the germline ends. Written as DNA, the CDR3 is TGTGCCAGCAGTTCAGGGTTCACCGGGGAGCTGTTTTTT. Amino acids: CASSSGFTGELFF.

The V gene is TRBV27, the J gene TRBJ2-3; D is perhaps TRBD2 (7 bases). V dropped 5 bases and J dropped 3 bases, with 15 bases sitting between them. This CDR3 contains 15 residues. Germline CDR1 MNHEY, CDR2 SMNVEV (reference sequence). CDR3 loop: CASSPLGGGTDTQYF. CDR3 in DNA: TGTGCCAGCAGTCCCCTAGGGGGGGGGACAGATACGCAGTATTTT.